This record looks at one T cell receptor beta chain sequence and its context. Its target is not known. This sample stems from a study of blood T cells in healthy people across ages. Findings of the study overall: A roughly linear fall in TCR beta diversity per million T cells was seen with increasing age. PBMCs that were unsorted prevented a conclusive naive versus antigen-experienced comparison.

The CDR3 sequence is 16 residues long. Germline CDR1 reads MNHNY; CDR2 reads SVGAGI (reference sequence). V dropped 4 bases and J dropped 1 base, with 17 bases sitting between them. The sample providers were healthy Caucasian people from Russia, aged roughly 6 to 95. With a J-beta primer mix and a sample-barcoded 5' primer, a second PCR ran about 7 to 11 cycles. All cDNA molecules were each tagged by a template-switch adaptor with 12 random nucleotides. MiXCR, run by TCRdb on the 5' RACE reads, gives a single entry per CDR3 protein. The sample consists of about 1,600,000 distinct CDR3 sequences, 42% of them appearing once.

Sequencing was carried out using blood. This sequence joins TRBV6-6 and TRBJ2-7; possible D gene TRBD1, 5 bases. The receptor comes from a woman younger than 30 in good health. The CDR3 nucleotides are TGTGCCAGCAGTTCGTGGGGCGGTGATGGGTCCTACGAGCAGTACTTC. Protein product: CASSSWGGDGSYEQYF.